Sequencing of this T cell receptor (beta chain) was carried out in a study of Ad26.COV2.S vaccination and SARS-CoV-2 variants. Clones were read by immunoSEQ multiplex PCR, and TCRdb kept only the in-frame ones, dropping some. The table includes around 450,000 clones, about nine tenths detected once. Treatment noted: some 20 received Ad26.COV2.S at low or high dose, single or two shots; several received placebo; per-sample allocation not given. Sampling took place 63 days after the first vaccine or placebo injection. The CDR3 runs 14 residues. V lost 5 bases and J lost 11; bases outside the gene matches: 8. Germline V gives CDR1 LGHDT, CDR2 YNNKEL (reference sequence).

The sample here was peripheral blood, taken in a trial of Ad26.COV2.S vaccine versus placebo. The chain is built from TRBV3-1 (or the pseudogene TRBV3-2) and TRBJ1-6; TRBD1 aligns across 8 bases. This receptor was obtained from a person aged 18-65 years who received the Ad26.COV2.S COVID-19 vaccine or a placebo. CDR3: CASSIGTGITPLHF. The CDR3 nucleotides read TGTGCCAGCAGCATTGGGACAGGTATCACACCCCTCCACTTT.